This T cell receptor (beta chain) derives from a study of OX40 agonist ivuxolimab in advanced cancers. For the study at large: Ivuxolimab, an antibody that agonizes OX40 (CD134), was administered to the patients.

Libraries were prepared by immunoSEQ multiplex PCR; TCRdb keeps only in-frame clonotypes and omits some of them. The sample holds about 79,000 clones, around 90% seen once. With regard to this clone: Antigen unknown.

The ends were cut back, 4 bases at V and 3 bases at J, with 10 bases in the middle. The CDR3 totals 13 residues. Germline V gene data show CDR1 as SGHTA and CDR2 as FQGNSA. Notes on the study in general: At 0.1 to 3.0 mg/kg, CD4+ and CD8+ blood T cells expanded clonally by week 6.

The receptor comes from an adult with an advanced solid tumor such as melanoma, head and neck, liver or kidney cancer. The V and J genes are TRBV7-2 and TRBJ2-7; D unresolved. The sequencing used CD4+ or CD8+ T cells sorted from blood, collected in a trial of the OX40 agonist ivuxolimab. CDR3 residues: CASSSQRNYEQYF. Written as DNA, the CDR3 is TGTGCCAGCAGCTCTCAGCGAAACTACGAGCAGTACTTC.